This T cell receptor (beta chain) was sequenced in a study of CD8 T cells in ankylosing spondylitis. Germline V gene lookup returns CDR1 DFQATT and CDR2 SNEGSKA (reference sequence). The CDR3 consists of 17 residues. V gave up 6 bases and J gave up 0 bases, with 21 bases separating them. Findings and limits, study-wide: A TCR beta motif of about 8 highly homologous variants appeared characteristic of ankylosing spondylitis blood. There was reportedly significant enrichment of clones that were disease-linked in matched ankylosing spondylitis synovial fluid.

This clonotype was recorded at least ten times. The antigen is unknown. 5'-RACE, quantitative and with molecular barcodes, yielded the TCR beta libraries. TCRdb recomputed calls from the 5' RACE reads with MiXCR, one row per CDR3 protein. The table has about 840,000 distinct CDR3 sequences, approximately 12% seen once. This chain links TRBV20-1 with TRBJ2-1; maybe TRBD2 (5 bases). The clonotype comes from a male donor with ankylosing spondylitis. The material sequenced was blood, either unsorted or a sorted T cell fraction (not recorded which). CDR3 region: CSAPGRPGSRSYNEQFF. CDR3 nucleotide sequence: TGCAGTGCCCCGGGTCGACCGGGATCTCGCTCCTACAATGAGCAGTTCTTC.